The 10 T cell receptor beta chains reported below all come from one sample, sequenced in a study of T cells in Graves' hyperthyroidism and ophthalmopathy. TCR beta CDR3 region amplification was performed from RNA transcripts. A first-round RT-PCR of the TCR CDR3 used the HTBI primer set. TCRdb ran MiXCR on the multiplex PCR reads and lists one entry per CDR3 protein. There are about 300,000 distinct CDR3 sequences in the sample; 15% to 20% occur only once, and 35% to 40% lies in the top ten. The source material was blood. These receptors all stem from a man aged 50 to 60 with Graves' ophthalmopathy.

The gene calls are TRBV28 and TRBJ1-2; unclear D gene. The CDR3 loop spans 11 amino acids. The germline CDR1 and CDR2 sequences are MDHEN and SYDVKM. Trimming took off 7 bases at V and 5 bases at J, with 8 bases between the two ends. DNA of the CDR3: TGTGCCAGCAAAGGGCGTTATGGCTACACCTTC. Protein sequence: CASKGRYGYTF.

There are many counts of this clonotype. The V and J genes are TRBV12-3 or TRBV12-4 and TRBJ1-6, with a weak D call TRBD1 (5 bases). With 6 bases removed from V and 7 bases from J, the gap between germline ends came to 16 bases. The CDR3 extends over 15 amino acids. The DNA for the CDR3 is TGTGCCAGCAGGTCTCAGGGTTGGGGGAATTCACCCCTCCACTTT. Translated: CASRSQGWGNSPLHF.

This chain joins TRBV20-1 and TRBJ2-1, with D possibly matching TRBD2 (6 bases). Germline-derived CDR1 and CDR2 are DFQATT and SNEGSKA (reference sequence). V was shortened by 6 bases and J by 7 bases, with 13 bases between the two germline ends. The CDR3 totals 12 residues. The CDR3 spells CSAWDLRNEQFF. The CDR3 nucleotides read TGCAGTGCATGGGACTTGCGGAATGAGCAGTTCTTC.

A few counts support this clonotype. The chain couples TRBV19 to TRBJ2-5; possibly TRBD2 for D (6 bases). Germline-derived CDR1 and CDR2 are LNHDA and SQIVND (reference sequence). There are 11 residues in the CDR3. V lost 8 bases to trimming and J lost 13 bases, with 17 bases between them. The CDR3 reads CASYHQAGWYF. The CDR3 nucleotides are TGTGCCAGTTATCATCAAGCGGGTTGGTACTTC.

This clonotype was counted ten times or more. The CDR3 loop is CAWSLDRGFNQPQHF. In nucleotides, the CDR3 is TGTGCCTGGAGTTTGGACAGGGGGTTCAATCAGCCCCAGCATTTT. This chain joins TRBV30 and TRBJ1-5; TRBD1 aligns across 10 bases. This CDR3 has 15 amino acids. Trimming at V came to 2 bases and at J to 3 bases, leaving 4 bases not matched to a gene. Looked up from germline, CDR1 is GTSNPN and CDR2 is SVGIG (reference sequence).

This clonotype was counted at least ten times. This sequence joins TRBV28 and TRBJ1-5; 8 positions match TRBD1. The J segment lost 2 bases and the V segment lost 5 bases, leaving 5 bases of the junction unmatched. CDR3 length equals 15 residues. Germline assignment: CDR1 MDHEN and CDR2 SYDVKM. This chain's CDR3 is CASSRTGKGNQPQHF. CDR3 in DNA: TGTGCCAGCAGTAGGACAGGGAAGGGCAATCAGCCCCAGCATTTT.

Of note for this clonotype: Just one base apart from a much larger clone, this may be a read error. The chain couples TRBV20-1 to TRBJ1-2, with 7 bases lining up with TRBD1. J lost 5 bases, V lost 6 bases, and 9 bases had no gene match. Germline CDR1 reads DFQATT; CDR2 reads SNEGSKA (reference sequence). The CDR3 covers 13 residues. This CDR3 is CSAHGTGDYGYTF. CDR3 nucleotide sequence: TGCAGTGCCCATGGTACAGGGGATTATGGCTACACCTTC.

In its sample, this clonotype was seen many times. The chain is built from TRBV18 and TRBJ1-1, with D possibly being TRBD1 (5 bases). V lost 3 bases and J 0 bases, leaving 11 bases between the germline ends. CDR1 and CDR2 from the germline V gene are KGHSH and LQKENI. CDR3 size: 15 residues. CDR3 DNA sequence: TGTGCCAGCTCACCTCAAACAGGATTGAACACTGAAGCTTTCTTT. Its translation: CASSPQTGLNTEAFF.

This clonotype was counted only a few times. This rearrangement joins TRBV5-1 to TRBJ2-1; D perhaps matches TRBD2 (6 bases). The CDR3 consists of 16 residues. The germline V and J ends were trimmed by 4 bases and 0 bases, with 14 bases remaining between them. Germline loops: CDR1 SGHRS, CDR2 YFSETQ. The CDR3 region has the DNA TGCGCCAGCAGCATTGGGACTTTGAGCTCCTACAATGAGCAGTTCTTC. Amino acid sequence: CASSIGTLSSYNEQFF.

This clonotype was recorded at least ten times. The chain couples TRBV6-1 to TRBJ1-3, with TRBD1 matching over 7 bases. Germline V CDR1 and CDR2: MNHNS, SASEGT. The CDR3 length is 15 residues. V trimming: 4 bases; J trimming: 0 bases; junction bases outside the gene matches: 3. The CDR3 nucleotides are TGTGCCAGCAGTGTCGACAGGGCCTCTGGAAACACCATATATTTT. Translated: CASSVDRASGNTIYF.